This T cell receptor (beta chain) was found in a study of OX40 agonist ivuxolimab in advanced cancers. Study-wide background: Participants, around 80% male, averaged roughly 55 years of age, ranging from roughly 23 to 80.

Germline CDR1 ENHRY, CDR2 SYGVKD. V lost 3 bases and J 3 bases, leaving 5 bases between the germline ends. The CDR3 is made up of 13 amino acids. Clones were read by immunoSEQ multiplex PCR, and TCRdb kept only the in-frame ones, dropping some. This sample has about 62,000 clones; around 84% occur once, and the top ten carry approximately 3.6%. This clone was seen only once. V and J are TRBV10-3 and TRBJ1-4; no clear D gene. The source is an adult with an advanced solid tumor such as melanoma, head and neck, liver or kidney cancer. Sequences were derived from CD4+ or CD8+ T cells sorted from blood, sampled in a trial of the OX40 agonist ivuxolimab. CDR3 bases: TGTGCCATCAGTGACGGTCCTAATGAAAAACTGTTTTTT. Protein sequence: CAISDGPNEKLFF.